This T cell receptor beta chain was captured in a study of blood T cell repertoires in COVID-19. Study overall: The samples span acute and convalescent COVID-19 from the United States, Italy and Spain. Sample material is recorded as cDNA or gDNA derived from T cells, B-cell-depleted T cells, or PBMCs.

V was shortened by 3 bases and J by 8 bases, with 21 bases between the two germline ends. The germline CDR1 and CDR2 sequences are SGHRS and YFSETQ. This CDR3 spans 15 amino acids. The sample holds a few counts of this clone. In the original analysis: Scientists estimated how many nucleated cells there were by amplifying reference gene primers. Using immunoSEQ multiplex PCR, the repertoire was profiled, and TCRdb retains in-frame clones only, with some absent. That table supplies the V and J calls and clone size; D and trimming were determined from the DNA. The top ten clones hold about 3% of a sample with about 360,000 clones, around nine tenths of them seen once.

Input material: peripheral blood. The TCR originated in a human donor in a cohort sampled during active COVID-19. The chain links TRBV5-1 to TRBJ2-7; D is perhaps TRBD2 (6 bases). DNA for the CDR3: TGCGCCAGCAGCTCGGTTATTCAGGCCGGGACTCAGCAGTACTTC. It specifies CASSSVIQAGTQQYF.